This passage covers 27 T cell receptor beta chains from one sample sequenced in a study of blood T cell repertoires in COVID-19. TCRdb's copy holds only in-frame clones and misses some; the assay was immunoSEQ multiplex PCR. This repertoire shows about 140,000 clones, 76% found once; its top ten account for under 6%. Sequenced: peripheral blood. Source of these receptors: an elderly woman with active or convalescent COVID-19.

The chain uses TRBV5-1 and TRBJ1-2, with a weak D call TRBD1 (6 bases). The CDR3 runs 13 residues. The germline V gene has CDR1 SGHRS and CDR2 YFSETQ. The V and J ends lost 0 bases and 6 bases respectively, with 9 bases between them. CDR3: CASSLDGTNGYTF. Here the CDR3 DNA reads TGCGCCAGCAGCTTGGACGGGACAAATGGCTACACCTTC.

The chain employs TRBV6-1 and TRBJ2-7, with D perhaps TRBD1 (5 bases). Trimming cost V 0 bases and J 0 bases, with 18 bases left between them. Germline V gene lookup returns CDR1 MNHNS and CDR2 SASEGT. This CDR3 contains 18 residues. CDR3 loop: CASSEASFWARDSYEQYF. Here the CDR3 DNA reads TGTGCCAGCAGTGAAGCATCTTTTTGGGCCAGGGACTCCTACGAGCAGTACTTC.

This chain links TRBV11-2 with TRBJ2-7; D not certain. Between the trimmed V and J ends, which lost 0 bases and 3 bases, there was a span of 12 bases. CDR3 length: 15 amino acids. Germline CDR1 and CDR2: SGHAT and FQNNGV. The CDR3: CASSLDGPPLYEQYF. CDR3 in DNA: TGTGCCAGCAGCTTAGATGGGCCTCCCCTCTACGAGCAGTACTTC.

The chain links TRBV28 to TRBJ2-7; 7 bases agree with TRBD1. V was pared by 6 bases and J by 3 bases, with 8 bases of the junction left unmatched. The germline V gene encodes CDR1 MDHEN and CDR2 SYDVKM. There are 14 residues in the CDR3. CDR3 sequence (DNA): TGTGCCAGCAGCCGAGGACAGGCTAACTACGAGCAGTACTTC. Its translation is CASSRGQANYEQYF.

A single count supports this clone. The gene calls are TRBV6-5 and TRBJ1-4; 8 nucleotides match TRBD1. V shed 4 bases, J shed 7 bases, and the junction held 5 bases outside the gene matches. Germline assignment: CDR1 MNHEY and CDR2 SVGAGI. This CDR3 has 14 amino acids. CDR3 bases: TGTGCCAGCAGTTCAGGGGGCTCGGGTGAAAAACTGTTTTTT. This translates into CASSSGGSGEKLFF.

The chain links TRBV2 to TRBJ1-2; unclear D gene. CDR1 and CDR2 (germline): SNHLY, FYNNEI. The length of the CDR3 is 14 residues. V lost 6 bases to trimming and J lost 4 bases, with 15 bases between them. CDR3 amino acids: CASSPSQETYGYTF. In nucleotides, the CDR3 is TGTGCCAGCAGCCCCTCGCAGGAAACCTATGGCTACACCTTC.

The chain recombines TRBV2 with TRBJ1-4, with 10 nucleotides matching TRBD1. V gave up 4 bases and J gave up 7 bases; unmatched junction bases: 6. Germline CDR1 SNHLY, CDR2 FYNNEI. CDR3 length: 15 residues. The CDR3 reads CASSGQGARGEKLFF. DNA of the CDR3: TGTGCCAGCAGTGGACAGGGGGCAAGAGGTGAAAAACTGTTTTTT.

This chain uses TRBV6-2 or TRBV6-3 with TRBJ2-3; no reliable D call. Trimming shortened V by 3 bases and J by 4 bases, and 5 bases separated the two germline ends. Germline V gene lookup returns CDR1 MNHEY and CDR2 SVGEGT. CDR3 size: 12 residues. CDR3 in DNA: TGTGCCAGCAGTTATATCGCAGATACGCAGTATTTT. It codes for CASSYIADTQYF.

The chain carries TRBV6-6 and TRBJ2-3, with a tentative D call TRBD2 (6 bases). CDR3 length equals 13 residues. The germline V gene encodes CDR1 MNHNY and CDR2 SVGAGI (reference sequence). Trimming took 8 bases from V and 3 from J, leaving 12 bases between them. The CDR3: CASLPRGTDTQYF. The DNA of the CDR3 is TGTGCCAGCCTCCCGCGGGGTACAGATACGCAGTATTTT.

The V and J genes are TRBV19 and TRBJ2-7, with D perhaps matching TRBD1 (6 bases). Trimming stripped 6 bases from V and 0 bases from J, with 21 bases between. The CDR3 is 17 amino acids. Germline CDR1 reads LNHDA; CDR2 reads SQIVND (reference sequence). CDR3: CASSPGTLAISSYEQYF. CDR3 in DNA: TGTGCCAGTAGCCCCGGGACACTGGCCATAAGCTCCTACGAGCAGTACTTC.

The chain carries TRBV7-2 and TRBJ1-3; the match to TRBD1 covers 8 bases. CDR1 SGHTA and CDR2 FQGNSA come from the germline V gene. This CDR3 is built from 16 residues. With 5 bases clipped from V and 0 bases from J, the junction kept 6 bases outside the gene matches. CDR3 nucleotides: TGTGCCAGCAGCCCGACAGGGGCCCGCTCTGGAAACACCATATATTTT. It specifies CASSPTGARSGNTIYF.

This clone was seen once. The V call is TRBV7-9, the J call TRBJ1-1, with D possibly matching TRBD1 (5 bases). CDR3 size: 12 residues. Trimming removed 2 bases at V and 6 bases at J, with 7 bases between. Germline V gene sequence: CDR1 SEHNR, CDR2 FQNEAQ (reference sequence). The CDR3 DNA reads TGTGCCAGCAGCTTAACAGGTCCTGAAGCTTTCTTT. This sequence encodes CASSLTGPEAFF.

The chain uses TRBV6-5 and TRBJ1-1; 8 bases agree with TRBD1. CDR1 MNHEY and CDR2 SVGAGI come from the germline V gene. There are 14 residues in the CDR3. The J segment lost 3 bases and the V segment lost 6 bases, leaving 6 bases of the junction unmatched. CDR3 protein: CASRLTRGHTEAFF. The CDR3 DNA reads TGTGCCAGCAGACTCACCAGGGGGCACACTGAAGCTTTCTTT.

The rearrangement uses TRBV12-3 or TRBV12-4 and TRBJ1-3; D is unresolved. This CDR3 contains 11 residues. V was pared by 4 bases and J by 7 bases, with 5 bases between. CDR3 amino acids: CASSSRNTIYF. The CDR3 DNA reads as TGTGCCAGCAGTTCCCGGAACACCATATATTTT.

The V gene is TRBV18, the J gene TRBJ1-3, with a possible D match to TRBD1 (5 bases). V was trimmed by 6 bases and J by 3 bases, leaving 18 bases between them. Germline V CDR1 and CDR2: KGHSH, LQKENI. The CDR3 is made up of 16 amino acids. The CDR3 sequence: CASSYQGLSLGNTIYF. CDR3 sequence (DNA): TGTGCCAGCTCCTATCAGGGCCTATCGCTTGGAAACACCATATATTTT.

The genes are TRBV2 and TRBJ2-6; D is perhaps TRBD1 (6 bases). Looked up from germline, CDR1 is SNHLY and CDR2 is FYNNEI. Trimming stripped 7 bases from V and 2 bases from J, with 18 bases between. The CDR3 covers 17 residues. The DNA for the CDR3 is TGTGCCAGCACCACAGGGTTGGGAGTTGCTGGGGCCAACGTCCTGACTTTC. Translating gives CASTTGLGVAGANVLTF.

Worth noting for this clone: A junction boundary mismatches the germline segment, possibly from a read error. The chain combines TRBV2 with TRBJ2-2, with 8 bases that match TRBD1. Germline V lookup: CDR1 SNHLY, CDR2 FYNNEI. The CDR3 covers 14 residues. The CDR3 sequence is CASGDRGRAGELFF. The CDR3 nucleotides are TGTGCCAGCGGTGACAGGGGTCGCGCCGGGGAGCTGTTTTTT.

The rearrangement links TRBV5-6 to TRBJ2-2; D is undetermined. Germline V gives CDR1 SGHDT, CDR2 YYEEEE. V was shortened by 1 base and J by 1 base, with 5 bases between the two germline ends. The CDR3 loop spans 14 amino acids. As DNA, the CDR3 is TGTGCCAGCAGCTTGTCTCGGAACACCGGGGAGCTGTTTTTT. It specifies CASSLSRNTGELFF. Supplemented by reference TRBV5-6 and TRBJ2-2, the full variable domain reads DAGVTQSPTHLIKTRGQQVTLRCSPKSGHDTVSWYQQALGQGPQFIFQYYEEEERQRGNFPDRFSGHQFPNYSSELNVNALLLGDSALYLCASSLSRNTGELFFGEGSRLTVL.

The chain has TRBV5-1 and TRBJ2-3; D gene uncertain. The CDR3 loop spans 16 amino acids. The V end was cut by 4 bases, the J end by 9 bases, with 24 bases between. Germline loops: CDR1 SGHRS, CDR2 YFSETQ. The CDR3 region has the DNA TGCGCCAGCAGCCCTGCTGGCAGAGGTCCAGAGGTAACGCAGTATTTT. This gives the protein CASSPAGRGPEVTQYF.

This clone rates as medium-sized (0.01 to 0.1%). This sequence joins TRBV4-2 and TRBJ2-2, with 7 bases lining up with TRBD2. Germline lookup yields CDR1 LGHNA and CDR2 YNFKEQ. This CDR3 has 15 residues. The V gene end was trimmed by 4 bases and the J gene end by 3 bases; junction bases not matched to a gene: 5. In DNA form, the CDR3 reads TGTGCCAGCAGCCGGGGAGGGGCCGACACCGGGGAGCTGTTTTTT. Translating it yields CASSRGGADTGELFF.

This chain connects TRBV4-1 to TRBJ2-6; tentative D call: TRBD1 (6 bases). The CDR3 contains 17 residues. Per the germline V gene, CDR1 is MGHRA and CDR2 is YSYEKL. Trimming shortened V by 7 bases and J by 0 bases, and 16 bases separated the two germline ends. This CDR3 is CASNQGHRNSGANVLTF. CDR3 coding DNA: TGCGCCAGCAACCAGGGGCACAGAAACTCTGGGGCCAACGTCCTGACTTTC.

The V and J genes are TRBV4-3 and TRBJ1-1; D is unresolved. This CDR3 has 14 residues. Trimming took off 2 bases at V and 1 base at J, with 8 bases between the two ends. Per germline, CDR1 LGHNA and CDR2 YSLEER. The CDR3 here is CASSQSLANTEAFF. DNA of the CDR3: TGCGCCAGCAGCCAATCTTTAGCGAACACTGAAGCTTTCTTT.

The V and J genes are TRBV5-6 and TRBJ2-3; possibly TRBD2 for D (5 bases). V gave up 6 bases and J gave up 0 bases, with 11 bases separating them. The germline V gene encodes CDR1 SGHDT and CDR2 YYEEEE. This CDR3 region has 14 residues. The CDR3 region has the DNA TGTGCCAGCAACCGGGGATTAAGCACAGATACGCAGTATTTT. Translation gives CASNRGLSTDTQYF.

The chain links TRBV5-1 to TRBJ2-7, with TRBD2 as a possible D gene (7 bases). CDR1 and CDR2 from the germline V gene are SGHRS and YFSETQ. The CDR3 loop spans 15 amino acids. With 0 bases removed from V and 2 bases from J, the gap between germline ends came to 12 bases. The CDR3 loop is CASSLAVGGPYEQYF. The CDR3 DNA follows: TGCGCCAGCAGCTTGGCCGTCGGGGGGCCCTACGAGCAGTACTTC.

This clone was counted a single time. The chain has TRBV21-1 and TRBJ2-2; whether TRBD1, the table's D call, matches the DNA was not checked. TRBV21-1 represents a pseudogene. This CDR3 region has 13 residues. CDR3 sequence: CASTGLDTGELFF. The CDR3 coding sequence is TGTGCCAGCACAGGGTTGGACACCGGGGAGCTGTTTTTT.

The V and J genes are TRBV6-5 and TRBJ1-2; TRBD1 might be the D (5 bases). V was shortened by 0 bases and J by 10 bases, with 9 bases between the two germline ends. This CDR3 is built from 12 residues. Germline-derived CDR1 and CDR2 are MNHEY and SVGAGI. The CDR3 bases are TGTGCCAGCAGTTACTCGCAGGGCGACTACACCTTC. Amino acid sequence: CASSYSQGDYTF.

The rearrangement uses TRBV5-4 and TRBJ2-2; 9 bases line up with TRBD2. The J segment lost 7 bases and the V segment lost 10 bases, leaving 11 bases of the junction unmatched. The CDR3 spans 14 residues. Per the germline V gene, CDR1 is SGHNT and CDR2 is YYREEE (reference sequence). For the CDR3, the DNA is TGTGCCCTGGGCGGCGGGGGGGCTGGCGGGGAGCTGTTTTTT. Translation gives CALGGGGAGGELFF. Based on the CDR3 plus reference TRBV5-4 and TRBJ2-2, the full variable domain is ETGVTQSPTHLIKTRGQQVTLRCSSQSGHNTVSWYQQALGQGPQFIFQYYREEENGRGNFPPRFSGLQFPNYSSELNVNALELDDSALYLCALGGGGAGGELFFGEGSRLTVL.